The 7 T cell receptor beta chains presented below share a single source sample, sequenced in a study of shared clonotypes between healthy human individuals (dated by TCRdb to the early 2020s). The library relied on the immunoSEQ multiplex PCR assay. TCRdb took over this immuneACCESS table, retaining in-frame rearrangements with V and J assigned. Such tables are incomplete; in checked studies, under half of the missing clones stem from an unresolved V gene, and the remainder is unexplained. Here the sample has some 1,900,000 clones; just under 95% occur a single time. The ten biggest clones cover 0.95% to 1.5% of the sample. CD8 naive samples were CD45RO-negative cells positively selected for CCR7, giving a CD45RA+CCR7+ population that excluded TemRA cells. Sequencing used naive CD8+ T cells sorted from blood. This sample's cell subset or site label indicates: CD45RA+CCR7+. These receptors came from a young man in good health.

The chain couples TRBV4-2 to TRBJ2-2, with 8 bases fitting TRBD2. The CDR3 covers 15 residues. J was trimmed by 3 bases and V by 4 bases; bases with no gene match: 4. Germline V gene sequence: CDR1 LGHNA, CDR2 YNFKEQ. The CDR3 loop reads CASSLAGMDTGELFF. CDR3 in DNA: TGTGCCAGCAGCCTAGCGGGGATGGACACCGGGGAGCTGTTTTTT.

J is TRBJ1-2 and V is TRBV19; the D gene is possibly TRBD1 (6 bases). In germline, CDR1 is LNHDA, CDR2 SQIVND (reference sequence). The CDR3 contains 15 residues. V dropped 4 bases and J dropped 2 bases, with 14 bases sitting between them. The DNA of the CDR3 is TGTGCCAGTAGTACCGTGGGGGCAGGGAACTATGGCTACACCTTC. It codes for CASSTVGAGNYGYTF. Based on the CDR3 plus reference TRBV19 and TRBJ1-2, the full variable domain is DGGITQSPKYLFRKEGQNVTLSCEQNLNHDAMYWYRQDPGQGLRLIYYSQIVNDFQKGDIAEGYSVSREKKESFPLTVTSAQKNPTAFYLCASSTVGAGNYGYTFGSGTRLTVV.

The chain carries TRBV5-4 and TRBJ2-5; 15 bases agree with TRBD2. J gave up 4 bases and V 2 bases, and 6 bases lay outside the gene matches. Per germline, CDR1 SGHNT and CDR2 YYREEE (reference sequence). This CDR3 contains 17 residues. CDR3 sequence: CASSFWTSGRARETQYF. CDR3 in DNA: TGTGCCAGCAGCTTTTGGACTAGCGGGAGGGCCCGAGAGACCCAGTACTTC.

Concerning this clone: At the DNA level, this CDR3 is encoded by other sequences in the same sample as well. The chain combines TRBV5-1 with TRBJ2-3, with TRBD2 identical over 7 bases. CDR1 and CDR2 (germline): SGHRS, YFSETQ. CDR3 length: 13 residues. After removal of 4 bases from V and 6 bases from J, the junction contained 5 bases not matched to a gene. CDR3 sequence (DNA): TGCGCCAGCAGCCTGGGGGGGTTGGATACGCAGTATTTT. Amino acids: CASSLGGLDTQYF. The entire variable domain, with the rest obtained from reference TRBV5-1 and TRBJ2-3, is as follows: KAGVTQTPRYLIKTRGQQVTLSCSPISGHRSVSWYQQTPGQGLQFLFEYFSETQRNKGNFPGRFSGRQFSNSRSEMNVSTLELGDSALYLCASSLGGLDTQYFGPGTRLTVL.

The gene calls are TRBV4-1 and TRBJ1-4; 8 bases align to TRBD1. The CDR3 is made up of 17 amino acids. The J segment lost 0 bases and the V segment lost 4 bases, leaving 7 bases of the junction unmatched. Germline loops: CDR1 MGHRA, CDR2 YSYEKL. The CDR3 loop is CASSPGQGGPTNEKLFF. The CDR3 region has the DNA TGCGCCAGCAGCCCTGGACAGGGAGGGCCAACTAATGAAAAACTGTTTTTT.

The chain couples TRBV9 to TRBJ2-1; the match to TRBD2 covers 9 bases. The germline gives CDR1 SGDLS, CDR2 YYNGEE. The J segment lost 2 bases and the V segment lost 5 bases, leaving 5 bases of the junction unmatched. The CDR3 is 15 amino acids. CDR3 coding DNA: TGTGCCAGCAGTCTCCTAGCGGGGACCTACAATGAGCAGTTCTTC. This translates into CASSLLAGTYNEQFF.

This chain uses TRBV7-9 with TRBJ2-2; no firm D call. Trimming shortened V by 7 bases and J by 6 bases, and 18 bases separated the two germline ends. This CDR3 region has 15 residues. Germline V gives CDR1 SEHNR, CDR2 FQNEAQ (reference sequence). CDR3 loop: CASIPPTFLPGELFF. CDR3 DNA: TGTGCCAGCATCCCGCCGACTTTTCTGCCCGGGGAGCTGTTTTTT.